Described below is a single T cell receptor beta chain sequence and its context. The germline V gene has CDR1 LGHNA and CDR2 YSLEER. The CDR3 extends over 16 amino acids. TCRdb reprocessed the 5' RACE reads and keeps a single row for each CDR3 protein, giving no DNA. The table lists about 300,000 distinct CDR3 sequences. This record belongs to a study of monozygotic twins with inflammatory bowel disease. The sample was blood. The genes are TRBV4-3 and TRBJ2-7; as DNA is missing, the TRBD2 call by TCRdb cannot be tested. The TCR was taken from a human donor with ulcerative colitis or Crohn's disease, or a healthy co-twin of an affected twin (not recorded which). The CDR3 is CASSQDRIAGTYEQYF.